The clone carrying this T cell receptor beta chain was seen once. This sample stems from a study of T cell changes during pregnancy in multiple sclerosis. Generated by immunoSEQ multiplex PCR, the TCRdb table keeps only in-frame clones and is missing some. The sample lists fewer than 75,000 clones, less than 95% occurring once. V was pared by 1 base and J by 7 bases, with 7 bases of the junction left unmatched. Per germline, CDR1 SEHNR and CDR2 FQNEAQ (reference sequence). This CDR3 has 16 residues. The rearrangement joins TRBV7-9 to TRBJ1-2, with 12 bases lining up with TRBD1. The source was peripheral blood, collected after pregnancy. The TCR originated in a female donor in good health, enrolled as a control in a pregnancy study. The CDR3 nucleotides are TGTGCCAGCAGCTTAGGGGACAGGGGGCGGTATGGTGGCTACACCTTC. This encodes CASSLGDRGRYGGYTF.